This TCR beta chain was sequenced in a study of regulatory T cells in long-lasting Graves disease. Time point of the sample: newly diagnosed GD, antithyroid drugs for less than 3 months. PBMC RNA served as the TCR library source. Germline V gene lookup returns CDR1 DFQATT and CDR2 SNEGSKA (reference sequence). This CDR3 comprises 15 residues. V shed 0 bases and J shed 5 bases, with 16 bases lying between them. In its sample, this clonotype was seen many times. Construction of TCR beta libraries relied on iRepertoire HTBI primers and on Arm-PCR targeting CDR3 regions. MiXCR, run by TCRdb on the multiplex PCR reads, gives a single entry per CDR3 protein. The sample has more than 450,000 distinct CDR3 sequences; more than 10% are singletons. These data were also filed under a second study, of T cells in Graves' hyperthyroidism and ophthalmopathy.

This receptor was obtained from a woman younger than 45 with Graves disease. The material sequenced was peripheral blood mononuclear cells (PBMCs), taken at new diagnosis, from a patient treated with antithyroid drugs. This chain joins TRBV20-1 and TRBJ1-2; D gene ambiguous. CDR3 in amino acids: CSARDSDSGRYGYTF. CDR3 sequence (DNA): TGCAGTGCTAGAGATTCCGACTCCGGCCGGTATGGCTACACCTTC.